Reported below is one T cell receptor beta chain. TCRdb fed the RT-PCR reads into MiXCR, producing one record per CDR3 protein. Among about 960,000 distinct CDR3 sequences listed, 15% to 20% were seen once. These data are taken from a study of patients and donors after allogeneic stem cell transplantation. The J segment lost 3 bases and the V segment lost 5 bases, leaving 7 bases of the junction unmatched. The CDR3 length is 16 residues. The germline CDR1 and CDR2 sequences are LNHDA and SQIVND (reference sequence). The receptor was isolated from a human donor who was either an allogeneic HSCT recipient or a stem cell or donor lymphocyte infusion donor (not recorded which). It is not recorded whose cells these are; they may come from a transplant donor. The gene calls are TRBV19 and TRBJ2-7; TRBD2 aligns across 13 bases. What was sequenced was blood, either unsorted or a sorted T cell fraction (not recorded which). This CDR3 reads CASSSTGLAGVYEQYF. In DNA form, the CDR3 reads TGTGCCAGTAGTTCCACAGGACTAGCGGGAGTCTACGAGCAGTACTTC. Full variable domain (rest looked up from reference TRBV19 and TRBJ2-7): DGGITQSPKYLFRKEGQNVTLSCEQNLNHDAMYWYRQDPGQGLRLIYYSQIVNDFQKGDIAEGYSVSREKKESFPLTVTSAQKNPTAFYLCASSSTGLAGVYEQYFGPGTRLTVT.